The T cell receptor (beta chain) under discussion was sequenced for a study of blood T cell repertoires in COVID-19. The germline V gene has CDR1 PRHDT and CDR2 FYEKMQ (reference sequence). This CDR3 is built from 16 residues. Germline trimming cut 5 bases from V and 0 bases from J; bases unmatched to any gene: 5. The data were produced by immunoSEQ multiplex PCR, yet TCRdb's version contains in-frame clones alone and is incomplete. The repertoire holds 250,000 to 300,000 clones, 80% to 90% seen once, with about 10% in the top ten. The source of this sequence is a woman in her 70s with COVID-19, enrolled during active disease. Sequenced material: peripheral blood. This chain links TRBV13 with TRBJ2-2; 8 bases match TRBD2. CDR3 coding DNA: TGTGCCAGCAGCGCTACTAGCGGTTCGAACACCGGGGAGCTGTTTTTT. This sequence encodes CASSATSGSNTGELFF.